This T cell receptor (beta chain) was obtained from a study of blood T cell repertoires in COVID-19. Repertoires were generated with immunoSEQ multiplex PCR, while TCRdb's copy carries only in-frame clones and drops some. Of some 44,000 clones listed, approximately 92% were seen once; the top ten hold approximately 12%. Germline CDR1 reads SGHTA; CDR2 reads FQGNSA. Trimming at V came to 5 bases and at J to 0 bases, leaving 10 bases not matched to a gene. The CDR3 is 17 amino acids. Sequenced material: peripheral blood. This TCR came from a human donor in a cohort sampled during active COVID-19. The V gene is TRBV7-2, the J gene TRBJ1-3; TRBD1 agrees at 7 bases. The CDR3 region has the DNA TGTGCCAGCAGCAAGCGACAGGGAACCTTCTCTGGAAACACCATATATTTT. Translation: CASSKRQGTFSGNTIYF.